The entry below describes one TCR beta chain. Produced via immunoSEQ multiplex PCR; TCRdb's table is partial and in-frame only. The profile shows 14,000 or so clones, 83% of them singletons. These data originate in a study of blood T cell repertoires in COVID-19. Whole-study context: Sites across the United States, Italy and Spain contributed samples from acute and convalescent COVID-19. Sources were T cells, B-cell-depleted T cells, or PBMCs; the material itself was cDNA or gDNA.

Germline CDR1 is LGHDT and CDR2 is YNNKEL (reference sequence). V lost 5 bases and J lost 0, with 14 bases in between. This CDR3 has 16 residues. Input material: peripheral blood. This clonotype was obtained from a woman aged 55-69 years with acute or convalescent COVID-19. This chain connects TRBV3-1 (or the pseudogene TRBV3-2) to TRBJ2-1; D gene unclear. Here the CDR3 reads CASSSLRLSSYNEQFF. The CDR3 bases are TGTGCCAGCAGCTCCCTCCGGTTAAGCTCCTACAATGAGCAGTTCTTC.